The 2 T cell receptor beta chains reported below all come from one sample, sequenced in a study of regulatory T cells in long-lasting Graves disease. Arm-PCR of CDR3 regions and iRepertoire HTBI primers were used to build TCR beta libraries. Each CDR3 protein gets one entry after TCRdb re-called the multiplex PCR reads with MiXCR. This sample carries approximately 390,000 distinct CDR3 sequences, roughly 16% of them seen once, and the ten largest clones take 20% to 25%. The time point was: newly diagnosed GD, antithyroid drugs for less than 3 months. RNA from PBMCs was the source of the TCR library. In addition, the sample was reused for a study of T cells in Graves' hyperthyroidism and ophthalmopathy.

Sequences were derived from peripheral blood mononuclear cells (PBMCs), sampled at new diagnosis, from a patient treated with antithyroid drugs. The receptors come from a woman aged 18-29 years with Graves disease.

The V and J genes are TRBV19 and TRBJ2-7; 7 bases agree with TRBD1. The germline V gene has CDR1 LNHDA and CDR2 SQIVND (reference sequence). V lost 9 bases and J lost 5; bases outside the gene matches: 13. The CDR3 consists of 14 residues. The CDR3 nucleotides read TGTGCCAGCAGTGGTCGACAGGGTTTCGACGAGCAGTACTTC. Amino acid sequence: CASSGRQGFDEQYF. The complete variable domain, with remaining parts taken from reference TRBV19 and TRBJ2-7, reads DGGITQSPKYLFRKEGQNVTLSCEQNLNHDAMYWYRQDPGQGLRLIYYSQIVNDFQKGDIAEGYSVSREKKESFPLTVTSAQKNPTAFYLCASSGRQGFDEQYFGPGTRLTVT.

This clonotype was detected ten times or more. The rearrangement links TRBV11-2 to TRBJ2-7; 9 bases are shared with TRBD1. There are 14 residues in the CDR3. The junction had 8 bases not matched to a gene; V was cut back by 4 bases and J by 7 bases. From germline, CDR1 is SGHAT and CDR2 FQNNGV. CDR3 residues: CASSSGQGMWEQYF. The CDR3, as DNA: TGTGCCAGCAGCTCGGGACAGGGAATGTGGGAGCAGTACTTC.